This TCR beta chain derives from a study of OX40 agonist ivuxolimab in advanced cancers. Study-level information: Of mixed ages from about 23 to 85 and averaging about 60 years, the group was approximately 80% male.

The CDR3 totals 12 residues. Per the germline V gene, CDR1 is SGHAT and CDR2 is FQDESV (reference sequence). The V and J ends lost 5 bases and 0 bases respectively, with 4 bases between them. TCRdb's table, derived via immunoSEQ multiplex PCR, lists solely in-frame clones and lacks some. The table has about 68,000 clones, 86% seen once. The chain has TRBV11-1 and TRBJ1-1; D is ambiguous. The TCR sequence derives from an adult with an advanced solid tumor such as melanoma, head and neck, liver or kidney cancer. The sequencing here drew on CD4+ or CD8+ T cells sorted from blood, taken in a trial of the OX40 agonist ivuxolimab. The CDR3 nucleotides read TGTGCCAGCAGCCCCATGAACACTGAAGCTTTCTTT. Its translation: CASSPMNTEAFF.